What follows is one TCR beta chain and its context. The data originate from a study of cytomegalovirus exposure and HLA in healthy donors. CDR3 length: 17 residues. J was trimmed by 9 bases and V by 4 bases; bases with no gene match: 13. The germline CDR1 and CDR2 sequences are SGHTA and FQGNSA. The PCR made use of 60 Vbeta and 13 Jbeta primers. Profiling relied on immunoSEQ multiplex PCR, and the TCRdb table lists in-frame clones only, not all of them. In the table there are around 200,000 clones, approximately 83% of which are singletons. This TCR was sampled from a woman between 50 and 59 years old in good health and CMV-seropositive. This rearrangement joins TRBV7-2 to TRBJ1-6; 9 nucleotides line up with TRBD1. Sequencing was performed on PBMCs. The CDR3 DNA reads as TGTGCCAGCAGCTCGGACCCACGGGGACAGGGCCTTTCACCCCTCCACTTT. Translating it yields CASSSDPRGQGLSPLHF.